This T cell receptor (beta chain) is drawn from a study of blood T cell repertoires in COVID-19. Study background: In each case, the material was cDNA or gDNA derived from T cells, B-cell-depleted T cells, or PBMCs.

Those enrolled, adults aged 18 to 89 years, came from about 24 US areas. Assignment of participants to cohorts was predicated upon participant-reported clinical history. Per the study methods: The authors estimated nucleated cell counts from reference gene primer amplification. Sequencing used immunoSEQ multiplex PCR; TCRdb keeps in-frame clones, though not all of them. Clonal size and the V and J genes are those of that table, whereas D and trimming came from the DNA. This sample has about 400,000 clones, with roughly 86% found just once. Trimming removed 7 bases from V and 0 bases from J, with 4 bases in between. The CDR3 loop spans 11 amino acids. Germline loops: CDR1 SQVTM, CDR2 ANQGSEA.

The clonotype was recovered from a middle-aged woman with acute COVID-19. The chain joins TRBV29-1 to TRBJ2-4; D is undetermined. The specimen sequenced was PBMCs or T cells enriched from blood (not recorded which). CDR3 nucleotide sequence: TGCAGCGGTATAGCCAAAAACATTCAGTACTTC. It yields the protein CSGIAKNIQYF.